What follows describes a single T cell receptor beta chain. Original methodology: Amplified reference gene primers provided the basis for estimating nucleated cell counts. Repertoires were generated with immunoSEQ multiplex PCR, while TCRdb's copy carries only in-frame clones and drops some. Clone size and V and J calls were adopted from that table, with D and trimming inferred from the DNA. Among about 360,000 clones, around nine tenths were seen once, and the ten largest hold roughly 6.6%. The record originates from a study of blood T cell repertoires in COVID-19. The material sequenced was peripheral blood. The clonotype originates from a woman aged 55-75 years with COVID-19, enrolled during active disease.

CDR3 coding DNA: TGTGCCAGCAGCTTATTGAGCCTCCCGAACACTGAAGCTTTCTTT. This encodes CASSLLSLPNTEAFF. The chain couples TRBV7-2 to TRBJ1-1; no firm D call. The CDR3 sequence is 15 residues long. Germline V lookup: CDR1 SGHTA, CDR2 FQGNSA. V was clipped by 2 bases and J by 1 base, with 11 bases between them. Full variable domain (remainder filled in from reference TRBV7-2 and TRBJ1-1): GAGVSQSPSNKVTEKGKDVELRCDPISGHTALYWYRQSLGQGLEFLIYFQGNSAPDKSGLPSDRFSAERTGGSVSTLTIQRTQQEDSAVYLCASSLLSLPNTEAFFGQGTRLTVV.